The next 29 T cell receptor beta chains were all read from a single sample in a study of cytomegalovirus exposure and HLA in healthy donors (TCRdb year 2017). The library was produced with the immunoSEQ multiplex PCR assay. The multiplex PCR relied on a mix of 60 forward primers for TCR Vbeta segments and 13 reverse primers for TCR Jbeta segments. Not all clones reach the TCRdb copy of this immuneACCESS table, which keeps in-frame sequences only. Checked studies attribute under half of the gap to unresolved V genes and leave the rest unexplained. The sample includes 83,000 or so clones, with roughly 83% observed a single time. The biggest ten clones account for roughly 14% of the sample. Sequences were obtained from PBMCs. The receptors derive from a woman aged 40-49 years in good health and CMV-seropositive.

This clone was detected only once. This chain uses TRBV7-9 with TRBJ1-1; a weak D match, TRBD1 (5 bases). V was shortened by 5 bases and J by 4 bases, with 14 bases between the two germline ends. This CDR3 is built from 14 residues. CDR1 is SEHNR, CDR2 FQNEAQ, per germline (reference sequence). CDR3 residues: CASSLLGGSTEAFF. For the CDR3, the DNA is TGTGCCAGCAGCCTCCTGGGGGGGAGCACTGAAGCTTTCTTT. The variable domain in full, completed from reference TRBV7-9 and TRBJ1-1, reads DTGVSQNPRHKITKRGQNVTFRCDPISEHNRLYWYRQTLGQGPEFLTYFQNEAQLEKSRLLSDRFSAERPKGSFSTLEIQRTEQGDSAMYLCASSLLGGSTEAFFGQGTRLTVV.

This clone was counted a single time. This chain uses TRBV5-8 with TRBJ2-1; D is undetermined. Germline V CDR1 and CDR2: SGHTS, YDEGEE. The CDR3 has 13 amino acids. V lost 3 bases and J lost 8, with 12 bases in between. CDR3 protein: CASSSPLEDEQFF. CDR3 nucleotides: TGTGCCAGCAGCTCACCCCTTGAGGATGAGCAGTTCTTC.

The V gene is TRBV6-5, the J gene TRBJ1-1; 7 nucleotides match TRBD1. V was pared by 2 bases and J by 1 base, with 4 bases of the junction left unmatched. CDR1 is MNHEY and CDR2 is SVGAGI in the germline V gene. The CDR3 runs to 15 residues. The CDR3 loop is CASSYQGTANTEAFF. In DNA, the CDR3 is TGTGCCAGCAGTTACCAAGGGACAGCGAACACTGAAGCTTTCTTT.

V usage is TRBV6-1 and J usage is TRBJ2-7; weak D call: TRBD1 (5 bases). V was trimmed by 4 bases and J by 0 bases, leaving 10 bases between them. Germline values: CDR1 MNHNS, CDR2 SASEGT. The CDR3 is 14 amino acids. The CDR3 protein is CASSAETASYEQYF. CDR3 DNA: TGTGCCAGCAGTGCGGAGACAGCCTCCTACGAGCAGTACTTC.

This clone is a singleton in its sample. This chain joins TRBV14 and TRBJ1-1; the D gene is possibly TRBD1 (6 bases). The length of the CDR3 is 17 residues. Trimming removed 0 bases from V and 0 bases from J, with 14 bases in between. Per germline, CDR1 SGHDN and CDR2 FVKESK. In nucleotides, the CDR3 is TGTGCCAGCAGCCAAGATTTAGGGACAAAAATGAACACTGAAGCTTTCTTT. As protein: CASSQDLGTKMNTEAFF.

The chain combines TRBV29-1 with TRBJ1-1; D unclear. The germline V gene has CDR1 SQVTM and CDR2 ANQGSEA. Trimming removed 0 bases from V and 0 bases from J, with 8 bases in between. This CDR3 has 14 amino acids. The CDR3 bases are TGCAGCGTTGAAGATCCCGCGGTGAACACTGAAGCTTTCTTT. It codes for CSVEDPAVNTEAFF.

The chain is built from TRBV7-3 and TRBJ2-2, with D possibly being TRBD1 (6 bases). V was cut by 4 bases and J by 6 bases, with 9 bases left in between. This CDR3 spans 13 amino acids. Germline V gene data show CDR1 as SGHTA and CDR2 as FQGTGA. The CDR3 here is CASSSQGSGELFF. CDR3 nucleotides: TGTGCCAGCAGCTCACAGGGTTCCGGGGAGCTGTTTTTT.

V is TRBV7-8 and J is TRBJ2-1; 14 bases are shared with TRBD2. The V and J ends lost 4 bases and 8 bases, in that order; junction bases with no gene match: 10. Germline CDR1 is SGHVS and CDR2 is FQNEAQ. CDR3 length: 17 residues. CDR3 loop: CASSWARLAGGPDEQFF. CDR3 sequence (DNA): TGTGCCAGCAGCTGGGCGCGACTAGCGGGGGGGCCCGATGAGCAGTTCTTC.

The chain uses TRBV7-2 and TRBJ1-5; 8 bases are shared with TRBD1. The V segment lost 3 bases and the J segment 0 bases; nucleotides outside the gene matches: 13. This CDR3 is built from 19 residues. Germline CDR1 SGHTA, CDR2 FQGNSA. The CDR3 bases are TGTGCCAGCAGCTTCCGGACCGGGACAGGAGACTATAGCAATCAGCCCCAGCATTTT. Its protein product is CASSFRTGTGDYSNQPQHF.

This chain uses TRBV7-9 with TRBJ1-2; 11 bases agree with TRBD1. The CDR3 is 17 residues long. CDR1 is SEHNR, CDR2 FQNEAQ, per germline (reference sequence). J lost 4 bases, V lost 5 bases, and 12 bases had no gene match. CDR3 protein: CASSPNTRDRGGYGYTF. The CDR3 DNA follows: TGTGCCAGCAGCCCCAACACCCGGGACAGGGGGGGCTATGGCTACACCTTC.

This chain uses TRBV4-1 with TRBJ2-7; 10 bases align to TRBD1. The CDR3 extends over 16 amino acids. The V and J ends lost 3 bases and 4 bases, in that order; junction bases with no gene match: 9. The V gene's germline CDR1 is MGHRA and CDR2 YSYEKL. This CDR3 is CASSQGPGQGHYEQYF. The CDR3 DNA is TGCGCCAGCAGCCAGGGACCGGGACAGGGGCATTACGAGCAGTACTTC.

This clone showed up just once. The rearrangement uses TRBV4-1 and TRBJ2-1; tentatively, D is TRBD1 (5 bases). Trimming removed 0 bases from V and 7 bases from J, with 22 bases in between. The CDR3 is 18 residues long. The germline gives CDR1 MGHRA, CDR2 YSYEKL. In DNA form, the CDR3 reads TGCGCCAGCAGCCAAGATGAAATGCAAAACCTTCCAGGGAATGAGCAGTTCTTC. It encodes CASSQDEMQNLPGNEQFF.

This clone showed up just once. V and J are TRBV5-1 and TRBJ1-1; weak D call: TRBD1 (6 bases). V was shortened by 4 bases and J by 3 bases, with 10 bases between the two germline ends. Per the germline V gene, CDR1 is SGHRS and CDR2 is YFSETQ. This CDR3 spans 13 amino acids. The CDR3 loop is CASSQGIDTEAFF. As DNA, the CDR3 is TGCGCCAGCAGCCAGGGGATTGACACTGAAGCTTTCTTT.

Only a few counts were recorded for this clone. This sequence joins TRBV15 and TRBJ2-1; a possible D gene is TRBD1 (6 bases). The CDR3 length is 15 residues. The V and J ends lost 0 bases and 5 bases respectively, with 11 bases between them. The V gene's germline CDR1 is LNHNV and CDR2 YYDKDF (reference sequence). Written as DNA, the CDR3 is TGTGCCACCAGCAGAGACAGGGGCTCGGACAATGAGCAGTTCTTC. Its translation is CATSRDRGSDNEQFF.

This rearrangement joins TRBV6-1 to TRBJ2-7, with 8 bases lining up with TRBD1. CDR1 and CDR2 (germline): MNHNS, SASEGT. The CDR3 has 14 amino acids. The junction had 7 bases not matched to a gene; V was cut back by 6 bases and J by 3 bases. The CDR3 nucleotides read TGTGCCAGCAGCCTAGGACAGGGCGACTACGAGCAGTACTTC. Its translation: CASSLGQGDYEQYF.

This chain joins TRBV7-2 and TRBJ1-2; a possible D gene is TRBD1 (6 bases). The V gene's germline CDR1 is SGHTA and CDR2 FQGNSA. Trimming took off 5 bases at V and 4 bases at J, with 11 bases between the two ends. CDR3 length: 13 amino acids. The CDR3 is CASSPTTGYGYTF. The CDR3 nucleotides are TGTGCCAGCAGCCCCACGACAGGCTATGGCTACACCTTC.

The chain joins TRBV4-1 to TRBJ2-3; TRBD2 agrees at 7 bases. CDR1 and CDR2 from the germline V gene are MGHRA and YSYEKL. The CDR3 spans 14 residues. V lost 4 bases to trimming and J lost 4 bases; unmatched junction nucleotides: 5. CDR3 DNA sequence: TGCGCCAGCAGCCTTATAGCGGGTCCAGATACGCAGTATTTT. Translated, it gives CASSLIAGPDTQYF.

The gene calls are TRBV27 and TRBJ2-2; maybe TRBD2 (5 bases). The CDR3 consists of 14 residues. Trimming stripped 3 bases from V and 5 bases from J, with 10 bases between. CDR1 is MNHEY, CDR2 SMNVEV, per germline (reference sequence). CDR3 in amino acids: CASSFGTGTGELFF. The CDR3 DNA reads TGTGCCAGCAGTTTCGGCACGGGAACCGGGGAGCTGTTTTTT.

The rearrangement uses TRBV6-1 and TRBJ1-1; D unclear. The CDR3 has 13 amino acids. V lost 6 bases and J lost 0, with 8 bases in between. CDR1 and CDR2 (germline): MNHNS, SASEGT. The chain's CDR3 is CASRVDMNTEAFF. Written as DNA, the CDR3 is TGTGCCAGCAGGGTAGACATGAACACTGAAGCTTTCTTT.

The chain links TRBV2 to TRBJ1-2; D might be TRBD1 (6 bases). The CDR3 sequence is 12 residues long. The germline CDR1 and CDR2 sequences are SNHLY and FYNNEI. V was pared by 3 bases and J by 6 bases, with 8 bases between. The CDR3 is CASSDSGDGYTF. The CDR3 DNA sequence: TGTGCCAGCAGTGACTCAGGGGATGGCTACACCTTC.

The V call is TRBV6-5, the J call TRBJ1-2; weak D call: TRBD1 (6 bases). The germline V and J ends were trimmed by 5 bases and 8 bases, with 15 bases remaining between them. The germline gives CDR1 MNHEY, CDR2 SVGAGI. The CDR3 has 13 amino acids. Here the CDR3 DNA reads TGTGCCAGCAGTCCCCAGGGGCTTCGGGGCTACACCTTC. This encodes CASSPQGLRGYTF.

The chain combines TRBV11-2 with TRBJ2-3; 13 bases align to TRBD2. Germline CDR1 reads SGHAT; CDR2 reads FQNNGV. This CDR3 is built from 18 residues. J lost 5 bases, V lost 6 bases, and 14 bases had no gene match. The CDR3 DNA reads TGTGCCAGCAGTCCACGGGGGCTGACTAGCGGGAGGATAGATACGCAGTATTTT. It encodes CASSPRGLTSGRIDTQYF.

This clone was seen a few times. The rearrangement joins TRBV5-4 to TRBJ2-5, with a weak D call TRBD2 (5 bases). The V end lost 2 bases, the J end lost 7 bases, and 15 bases lay between the germline ends. Germline V lookup: CDR1 SGHNT, CDR2 YYREEE (reference sequence). This CDR3 is built from 14 residues. CDR3 amino acids: CASSLDGRRGTQYF. The CDR3 DNA sequence: TGTGCCAGCAGCTTAGATGGGAGACGGGGGACCCAGTACTTC.

Regarding this clone: This same CDR3 is encoded by further DNA sequences in the sample. The chain links TRBV7-9 to TRBJ1-1; the D gene is possibly TRBD1 (6 bases). The V and J ends lost 3 bases and 0 bases respectively, with 11 bases between them. The CDR3 extends over 15 amino acids. CDR1 is SEHNR, CDR2 FQNEAQ, per germline (reference sequence). Written as DNA, the CDR3 is TGTGCCAGCAGCTTGGGCCAGGGGTTGAACACTGAAGCTTTCTTT. Translation gives CASSLGQGLNTEAFF.

J is TRBJ1-1 and V is TRBV25-1, with a possible D match to TRBD1 (5 bases). Trimming cost V 5 bases and J 4 bases, with 11 bases left between them. The V gene's germline CDR1 is MGHDK and CDR2 SYGVNS. The CDR3 extends over 13 amino acids. CDR3 in amino acids: CASSTPGGTEAFF. CDR3 DNA sequence: TGTGCCAGCAGTACCCCCGGGGGCACTGAAGCTTTCTTT.

V usage is TRBV6-5 and J usage is TRBJ2-7; D is undetermined. This CDR3 is built from 15 residues. Germline V gene sequence: CDR1 MNHEY, CDR2 SVGAGI. The V and J ends lost 7 bases and 6 bases respectively, with 22 bases between them. CDR3 loop: CASTPRPQSAGEQYF. For the CDR3, the DNA is TGTGCCAGCACCCCACGGCCCCAGAGCGCCGGCGAGCAGTACTTC.

The rearrangement links TRBV27 to TRBJ2-7, with D perhaps matching TRBD1 (6 bases). The CDR3 runs to 14 residues. Trimming pared 2 bases from V and 3 bases from J, leaving 11 bases between. CDR1 MNHEY and CDR2 SMNVEV come from the germline V gene (reference sequence). The CDR3 loop reads CASSLHPGVYEQYF. CDR3 DNA sequence: TGTGCCAGCAGTTTACACCCAGGGGTCTACGAGCAGTACTTC.

The genes are TRBV19 and TRBJ1-1, with 10 positions matching TRBD1. The V gene end was trimmed by 5 bases and the J gene end by 5 bases; junction bases not matched to a gene: 11. Germline V gives CDR1 LNHDA, CDR2 SQIVND (reference sequence). The CDR3 is 16 residues long. As DNA, the CDR3 is TGTGCCAGTAGTCCGAGGACAGGGGGGATTTTTACTGAAGCTTTCTTT. It is translated as CASSPRTGGIFTEAFF. Full variable domain (remainder filled in from reference TRBV19 and TRBJ1-1): DGGITQSPKYLFRKEGQNVTLSCEQNLNHDAMYWYRQDPGQGLRLIYYSQIVNDFQKGDIAEGYSVSREKKESFPLTVTSAQKNPTAFYLCASSPRTGGIFTEAFFGQGTRLTVV.

The chain carries TRBV28 and TRBJ2-7; D perhaps matches TRBD2 (5 bases). The V and J ends lost 3 bases and 2 bases respectively, with 14 bases between them. CDR3 length: 15 amino acids. CDR1 and CDR2 from the germline V gene are MDHEN and SYDVKM. Here the CDR3 reads CASSFVASSPYEQYF. As DNA, the CDR3 is TGTGCCAGCAGTTTTGTGGCTAGCTCCCCCTACGAGCAGTACTTC. Supplemented by reference TRBV28 and TRBJ2-7, the full variable domain reads DVKVTQSSRYLVKRTGEKVFLECVQDMDHENMFWYRQDPGLGLRLIYFSYDVKMKEKGDIPEGYSVSREKKERFSLILESASTNQTSMYLCASSFVASSPYEQYFGPGTRLTVT.